This record concerns one T cell receptor (beta chain) sequence. Antigen specificity is unknown. V was cut by 10 bases and J by 0 bases, with 10 bases left in between. The CDR3 contains 13 residues. Germline V CDR1 and CDR2: MNHNS, SASEGT. Sequencing libraries for TCR beta were prepared with iRepertoire HTBI primers and Arm-PCR of CDR3 regions. As originally analysed: Segment identification across samples yielded around 64 TRBV and some 13 TRBJ segments. TCRdb analysed the multiplex PCR reads with MiXCR anew, one entry per CDR3 protein. Here the V and J calls rest on TCRdb's processing, not on the authors' analysis. The data contain around 400,000 distinct CDR3 sequences, 21% of them singletons. Documented time point: persistent/refractory GD, antithyroid drugs over 5 years with positive TRAb. The TCR library was prepared using RNA isolated from PBMCs. Patients met American Thyroid Association criteria for Graves' disease. A blood draw put around 9.1 milliliters of peripheral blood into EDTA tubes.

This entry comes from a study of regulatory T cells in long-lasting Graves disease. Study results and caveats: Among samples with persistent disease, TRBV28, TRBJ1-2 and TRBJ2-5 were favored.

The sample here was peripheral blood mononuclear cells (PBMCs), taken when the disease was refractory, from a patient treated with antithyroid drugs. The rearrangement uses TRBV6-1 and TRBJ1-5; no firm D call. The clonotype was recovered from a female donor with Graves disease. The CDR3 spells CATVENSNQPQHF. CDR3 nucleotide sequence: TGTGCCACCGTCGAGAATAGCAATCAGCCCCAGCATTTT.